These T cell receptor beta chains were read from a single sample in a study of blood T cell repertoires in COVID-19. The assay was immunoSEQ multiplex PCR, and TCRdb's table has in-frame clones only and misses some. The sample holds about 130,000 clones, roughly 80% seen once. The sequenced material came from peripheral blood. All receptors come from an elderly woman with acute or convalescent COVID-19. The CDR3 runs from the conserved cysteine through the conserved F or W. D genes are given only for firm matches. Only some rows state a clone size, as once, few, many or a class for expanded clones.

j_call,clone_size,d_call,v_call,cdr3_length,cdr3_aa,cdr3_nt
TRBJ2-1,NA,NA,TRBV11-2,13,CASSPQGLNEQFF,TGTGCCAGCAGCCCACAGGGCCTCAATGAGCAGTTCTTC
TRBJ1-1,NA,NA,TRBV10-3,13,CAISIDRIRGAFF,TGTGCCATCAGCATCGACAGGATCCGAGGAGCTTTCTTT
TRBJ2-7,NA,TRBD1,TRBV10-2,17,CASSADRGRGEPYEQYF,TGCGCCAGCAGTGCGGACAGGGGGCGAGGTGAACCCTACGAGCAGTACTTC
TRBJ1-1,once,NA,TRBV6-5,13,CASSYSPSTEAFF,TGTGCCAGCAGTTACTCCCCCTCCACTGAAGCTTTCTTT
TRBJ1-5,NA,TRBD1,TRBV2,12,CASRMGRGAQHF,TGTGCCAGCAGGATGGGCAGGGGGGCCCAGCATTTT
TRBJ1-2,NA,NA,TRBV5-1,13,CASRTDDLYGYTF,TGCGCCAGCCGGACAGACGACTTATATGGCTACACCTTC
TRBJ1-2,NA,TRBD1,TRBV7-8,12,CASSLAGQPYTF,TGTGCCAGCAGCTTAGCGGGACAGCCCTACACCTTC
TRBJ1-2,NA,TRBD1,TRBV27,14,CASTTGGTNYGYTF,TGTGCCAGCACTACAGGGGGTACCAACTATGGCTACACCTTC
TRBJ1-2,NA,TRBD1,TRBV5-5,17,CASSSPFGDRGGVGYTF,TGTGCCAGCAGCTCCCCTTTTGGTGACAGGGGCGGGGTCGGCTACACCTTC
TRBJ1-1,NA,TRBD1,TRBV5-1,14,CASSAGQGGTEAFF,TGCGCCAGCAGCGCAGGACAGGGAGGCACTGAAGCTTTCTTT
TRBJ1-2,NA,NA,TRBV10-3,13,CAISGGGADGYTF,TGTGCCATCAGTGGGGGGGGCGCGGATGGCTACACCTTC
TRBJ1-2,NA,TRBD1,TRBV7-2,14,CASSGGTANYGYTF,TGTGCCAGCAGCGGAGGGACAGCGAACTATGGCTACACCTTC
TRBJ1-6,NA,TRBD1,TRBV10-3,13,CAIMGTENSPLHF,TGTGCCATCATGGGGACAGAAAATTCACCCCTCCACTTT
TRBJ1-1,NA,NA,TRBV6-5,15,CASSYTRGGETEAFF,TGTGCCAGCAGTTACACAAGGGGCGGGGAGACTGAAGCTTTCTTT
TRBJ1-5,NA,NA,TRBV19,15,CASSIKQGWNQPQHF,TGTGCCAGTAGTATAAAGCAGGGATGGAATCAGCCCCAGCATTTT
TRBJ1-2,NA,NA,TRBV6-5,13,CASSQQAPSGYTF,TGTGCCAGCAGTCAACAGGCCCCAAGCGGCTACACCTTC
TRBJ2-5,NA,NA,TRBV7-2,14,CASSLGWEVGTQYF,TGTGCCAGCAGCTTAGGTTGGGAGGTGGGGACCCAGTACTTC
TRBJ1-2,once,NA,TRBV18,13,CASSPSDSYGYTF,TGTGCCAGCTCACCATCAGATTCCTATGGCTACACCTTC
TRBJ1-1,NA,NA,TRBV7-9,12,CATRGGGPEAFF,TGTGCCACCAGAGGGGGTGGGCCTGAAGCTTTCTTT
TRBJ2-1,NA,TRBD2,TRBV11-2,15,CASSSGTSVYNEQFF,TGTGCCAGCAGTTCCGGGACTAGCGTCTACAATGAGCAGTTCTTC
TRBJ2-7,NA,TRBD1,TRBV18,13,CASRWDRGYEQYF,TGTGCCAGCCGCTGGGACAGGGGATACGAGCAGTACTTC
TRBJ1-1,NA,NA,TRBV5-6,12,CASSLDRAAAFF,TGTGCCAGCAGCTTGGACAGGGCTGCAGCTTTCTTT
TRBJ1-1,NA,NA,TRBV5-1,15,CASSPGQLMNTEAFF,TGCGCCAGCAGCCCCGGACAGTTGATGAACACTGAAGCTTTCTTT
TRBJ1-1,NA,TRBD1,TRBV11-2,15,CASSLVGGGGTEAFF,TGTGCCAGCAGCTTAGTAGGGGGCGGAGGTACTGAAGCTTTCTTT
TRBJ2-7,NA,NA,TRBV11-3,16,CASSLGLGRGSYEQYF,TGTGCCAGCAGCTTAGGATTAGGCCGGGGGTCCTACGAGCAGTACTTC
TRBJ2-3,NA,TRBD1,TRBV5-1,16,CASSRDRGPPTDTQYF,TGCGCCAGCAGCCGCGACAGGGGGCCCCCCACAGATACGCAGTATTTT
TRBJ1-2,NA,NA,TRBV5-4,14,CASNRGGSNYGYTF,TGTGCCAGCAACCGGGGAGGGTCCAACTATGGCTACACCTTC
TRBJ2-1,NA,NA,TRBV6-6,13,CASSSWATNEQFF,TGTGCCAGCAGTTCATGGGCAACGAATGAGCAGTTCTTC
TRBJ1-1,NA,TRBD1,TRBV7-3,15,CASSLGAQGAAEAFF,TGTGCCAGCAGCTTAGGGGCGCAGGGGGCTGCTGAAGCTTTCTTT
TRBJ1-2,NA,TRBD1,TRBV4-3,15,CASSQETGEGYGYTF,TGCGCCAGCAGCCAAGAAACAGGGGAAGGCTATGGCTACACCTTC
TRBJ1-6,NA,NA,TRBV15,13,CATSRDRERGFHF,TGTGCCACCAGCAGAGATCGGGAGCGCGGGTTTCACTTT
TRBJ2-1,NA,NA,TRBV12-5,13,CASGSWGGYEQFF,TGTGCTAGTGGTTCATGGGGGGGCTATGAGCAGTTCTTC
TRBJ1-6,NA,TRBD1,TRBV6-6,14,CASSGDRGHSPLHF,TGTGCCAGCAGCGGAGACAGGGGGCATTCACCCCTCCACTTT
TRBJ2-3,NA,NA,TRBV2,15,CASRPQGRVADTQYF,TGTGCCAGCAGGCCTCAGGGGCGGGTAGCAGATACGCAGTATTTT
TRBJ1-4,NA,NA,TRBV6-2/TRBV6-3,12,CASSSRDKQPFF,TGTGCCAGCAGTTCCAGGGACAAACAGCCGTTTTTT
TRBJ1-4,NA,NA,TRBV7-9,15,CASSLDSRANEKLFF,TGTGCCAGCAGCCTTGACAGTCGTGCTAATGAAAAACTGTTTTTT
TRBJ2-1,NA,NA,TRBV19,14,CASSPRDWDNEQFF,TGTGCCAGTAGTCCTCGGGACTGGGACAATGAGCAGTTCTTC
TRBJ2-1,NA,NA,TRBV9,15,CASSFQGVPYNEQFF,TGTGCCAGCAGCTTCCAGGGTGTTCCCTACAATGAGCAGTTCTTC
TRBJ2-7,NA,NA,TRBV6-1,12,CASSVARYEQYF,TGTGCCAGCAGTGTAGCGCGGTACGAGCAGTACTTC
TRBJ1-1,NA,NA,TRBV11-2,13,CASSLDLNTEAFF,TGTGCCAGCAGCTTAGATCTTAACACTGAAGCTTTCTTT
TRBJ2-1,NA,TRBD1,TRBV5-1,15,CASSPPSGTEGEQFF,TGCGCCAGCAGCCCCCCGTCCGGGACAGAGGGTGAGCAGTTCTTC
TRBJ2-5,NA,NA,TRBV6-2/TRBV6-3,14,CASSYSSSWETQYF,TGTGCCAGCAGTTACTCTTCTAGTTGGGAGACCCAGTACTTC
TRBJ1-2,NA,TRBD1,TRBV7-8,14,CASSRQTGNYGYTF,TGTGCCAGCAGCAGACAGACAGGGAACTATGGCTACACCTTC
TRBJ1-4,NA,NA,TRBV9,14,CASSPSWGQEKLFF,TGTGCCAGCAGCCCGAGCTGGGGGCAGGAAAAACTGTTTTTT
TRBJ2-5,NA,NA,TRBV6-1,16,CASSEDGEGGRETQYF,TGTGCCAGCAGTGAAGACGGGGAGGGGGGACGAGAGACCCAGTACTTC
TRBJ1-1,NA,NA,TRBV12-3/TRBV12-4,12,CASSVQNTEAFF,TGTGCCAGCAGTGTACAAAACACTGAAGCTTTCTTT
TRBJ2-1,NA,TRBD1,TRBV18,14,CASQTLQGSHEQFF,TGTGCCAGCCAAACCTTACAGGGGTCCCATGAGCAGTTCTTC
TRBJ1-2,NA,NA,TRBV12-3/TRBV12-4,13,CASTLGAGVGYTF,TGTGCCAGCACCCTAGGGGCAGGGGTCGGCTACACCTTC
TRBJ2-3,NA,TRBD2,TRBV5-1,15,CASSPGFSGADTQYF,TGCGCCAGCAGCCCGGGGTTTAGCGGGGCAGATACGCAGTATTTT
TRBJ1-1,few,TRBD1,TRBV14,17,CASSQEGGTGLNTEAFF,TGTGCCAGCAGCCAAGAAGGGGGGACAGGCTTGAACACTGAAGCTTTCTTT
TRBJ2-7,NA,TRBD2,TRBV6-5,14,CASSYGTSGYEQYF,TGTGCCAGCAGTTACGGGACTAGCGGCTACGAGCAGTACTTC
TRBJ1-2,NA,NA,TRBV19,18,CASSIKGPETGIYYGYTF,TGTGCCAGTAGTATTAAAGGCCCAGAAACAGGGATCTACTATGGCTACACCTTC
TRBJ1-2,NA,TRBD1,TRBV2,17,CASSEEGTAELNYGYTF,TGTGCCAGCAGTGAAGAGGGGACAGCGGAGCTTAACTATGGCTACACCTTC
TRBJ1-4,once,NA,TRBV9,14,CASSGTAANEKLFF,TGTGCCAGCAGCGGGACAGCCGCTAATGAAAAACTGTTTTTT